These 22 T cell receptor beta chains were sequenced from one sample in a study of Ad26.COV2.S vaccination and SARS-CoV-2 variants. Clones were read by immunoSEQ multiplex PCR, and TCRdb kept only the in-frame ones, dropping some. Among 300,000 to 350,000 clones listed, 85% to 90% were seen once. The sample's treatment: 15 to 20 received Ad26.COV2.S at low or high dose, single or two shots; several received placebo; per-sample allocation not given. Day 63 after the first injection of vaccine or placebo was the sampling time. Sequenced here: peripheral blood, sampled in a trial of Ad26.COV2.S vaccine versus placebo. All receptors come from a person between 18 and 65 years old who received the Ad26.COV2.S COVID-19 vaccine or a placebo.

The rearrangement joins TRBV30 to TRBJ1-1; D perhaps matches TRBD1 (6 bases). Trimming stripped 2 bases from V and 3 bases from J, with 13 bases between. Germline V gene data show CDR1 as GTSNPN and CDR2 as SVGIG (reference sequence). This CDR3 has 14 amino acids. CDR3: CAWSPGGAYTEAFF. CDR3 DNA sequence: TGTGCCTGGAGTCCCGGGGGGGCATACACTGAAGCTTTCTTT.

DNA of the CDR3: TGTGCCAGCAGCTCGGACAGATTTAATGAAAAACTGTTTTTT. This gives the protein CASSSDRFNEKLFF. The chain employs TRBV11-2 and TRBJ1-4; maybe TRBD1 (6 bases). CDR3 length equals 14 residues. Germline V gives CDR1 SGHAT, CDR2 FQNNGV. Deletions cut 4 bases from V and 4 bases from J, with 10 bases between.

The V gene is TRBV5-1, the J gene TRBJ2-3; D may be TRBD1 (5 bases). Deletions cut 0 bases from V and 5 bases from J, with 10 bases between. The germline V gene encodes CDR1 SGHRS and CDR2 YFSETQ. CDR3 length equals 14 residues. The CDR3 region has the DNA TGCGCCAGCAGCTTGGAGGCAGGGAAAGATACGCAGTATTTT. This translates into CASSLEAGKDTQYF.

This chain joins TRBV7-2 and TRBJ1-1; D gene unclear. V lost 6 bases and J lost 1, with 12 bases in between. CDR1 and CDR2 (germline): SGHTA, FQGNSA. There are 14 residues in the CDR3. Here the CDR3 reads CASRIASWNTEAFF. CDR3 DNA sequence: TGTGCCAGCAGGATTGCCAGTTGGAACACTGAAGCTTTCTTT.

This clone was picked up one time. The chain employs TRBV4-3 and TRBJ1-6; 7 bases are a match to TRBD1. CDR1 and CDR2 from the germline V gene are LGHNA and YSLEER. The J segment lost 9 bases and the V segment lost 0 bases, leaving 8 bases of the junction unmatched. CDR3 length equals 16 residues. The CDR3 sequence is CASSQDEQGVGSPLHF. CDR3 coding DNA: TGCGCCAGCAGCCAAGATGAGCAGGGGGTGGGTTCACCCCTCCACTTT.

The rearrangement links TRBV19 to TRBJ2-5; D might be TRBD1 (6 bases). The CDR3 sequence is 14 residues long. Germline CDR1 LNHDA, CDR2 SQIVND (reference sequence). The V end was cut by 5 bases, the J end by 1 base, with 11 bases between. CDR3 coding DNA: TGTGCCAGTAGTCAGCAGGGGCCCCAAGAGACCCAGTACTTC. Translation gives CASSQQGPQETQYF.

This clone was recorded only once. The chain combines TRBV5-5 with TRBJ2-2, with a weak D call TRBD1 (5 bases). V lost 1 base and J lost 1, with 11 bases in between. In germline, CDR1 is SGHKS, CDR2 YYEKEE (reference sequence). The CDR3 has 16 residues. This CDR3 reads CASSLLGVGNTGELFF. The CDR3 DNA is TGTGCCAGCAGCTTGTTAGGGGTCGGGAACACCGGGGAGCTGTTTTTT. Based on the CDR3 plus reference TRBV5-5 and TRBJ2-2, the full variable domain is DAGVTQSPTHLIKTRGQQVTLRCSPISGHKSVSWYQQVLGQGPQFIFQYYEKEERGRGNFPDRFSARQFPNYSSELNVNALLLGDSALYLCASSLLGVGNTGELFFGEGSRLTVL.

The V and J genes are TRBV7-2 and TRBJ2-1, with D unresolved. CDR3 length: 14 residues. Germline V gene sequence: CDR1 SGHTA, CDR2 FQGNSA. Between the trimmed V and J ends, which lost 1 base and 5 bases, there was a span of 9 bases. Here the CDR3 reads CASSLGLVNNEQFF. In nucleotides, the CDR3 is TGTGCCAGCAGCTTAGGGCTAGTGAACAATGAGCAGTTCTTC.

In its sample, this clone was seen many times. The chain uses TRBV11-2 and TRBJ2-7; the D gene is possibly TRBD1 (6 bases). Trimming removed 5 bases from V and 7 bases from J, with 18 bases in between. This CDR3 is 14 amino acids long. Germline CDR1 and CDR2: SGHAT and FQNNGV. CDR3: CASSATDRPLEQYV. The CDR3, as DNA: TGTGCCAGCAGCGCCACGGACAGACCTTTGGAGCAGTACGTC.

This clone was picked up a small number of times. The rearrangement links TRBV15 to TRBJ2-7, with D possibly being TRBD1 (5 bases). The CDR3 sequence is 15 residues long. Trimming shortened V by 0 bases and J by 6 bases, and 15 bases separated the two germline ends. The germline V gene encodes CDR1 LNHNV and CDR2 YYDKDF (reference sequence). CDR3 bases: TGTGCCACCAGCAGAGATGGGGCGAGTCACCGCGAGCAGTACGTC. This sequence encodes CATSRDGASHREQYV.

This clone has just one count. The chain recombines TRBV2 with TRBJ2-3; D is perhaps TRBD1 (6 bases). V was pared by 5 bases and J by 5 bases, with 17 bases between. In germline, CDR1 is SNHLY, CDR2 FYNNEI. CDR3 length: 15 residues. CDR3 in DNA: TGTGCCAGCAGTTCCCCCGGGACATCTGAAGATACGCAGTATTTT. Translation: CASSSPGTSEDTQYF.

The CDR3 spells CAISEAAGNYGYTF. In DNA form, the CDR3 reads TGTGCCATCAGTGAGGCGGCTGGGAACTATGGCTACACCTTC. The chain joins TRBV10-3 to TRBJ1-2, with D unresolved. CDR1 ENHRY and CDR2 SYGVKD come from the germline V gene. V dropped 2 bases and J dropped 2 bases, with 9 bases sitting between them. The CDR3 runs 14 residues.

V usage is TRBV7-9 and J usage is TRBJ2-5; TRBD2 matches 7 bases. CDR3 length: 15 amino acids. CDR1 is SEHNR and CDR2 is FQNEAQ in the germline V gene (reference sequence). Unmatched junction bases numbered 7, after V lost 3 bases and J lost 3 bases. For the CDR3, the DNA is TGTGCCAGCAGCTTTGCTCTAGCGGAGGAAGAGACCCAGTACTTC. Its translation: CASSFALAEEETQYF.

The V gene is TRBV19, the J gene TRBJ1-4; perhaps TRBD1 as D (5 bases). The CDR3 has 15 residues. The V end was cut by 6 bases, the J end by 4 bases, with 15 bases between. CDR1 and CDR2 (germline): LNHDA, SQIVND (reference sequence). The CDR3 loop is CASRVGMGVNEKLFF. The DNA of the CDR3 is TGTGCCAGTAGAGTAGGTATGGGGGTTAATGAAAAACTGTTTTTT. Variable domain in full (rest from reference TRBV19 and TRBJ1-4): DGGITQSPKYLFRKEGQNVTLSCEQNLNHDAMYWYRQDPGQGLRLIYYSQIVNDFQKGDIAEGYSVSREKKESFPLTVTSAQKNPTAFYLCASRVGMGVNEKLFFGSGTQLSVL.

This chain connects TRBV5-1 to TRBJ2-1, with D perhaps matching TRBD2 (6 bases). This CDR3 comprises 14 residues. Trimming stripped 10 bases from V and 2 bases from J, with 16 bases between. Looked up from germline, CDR1 is SGHRS and CDR2 is YFSETQ. DNA of the CDR3: TGCGCCGGAGGGACCGTTCCGACCTACAATGAGCAGTTCTTC. Protein sequence: CAGGTVPTYNEQFF.

The chain joins TRBV6-1 to TRBJ2-1; no clear D gene. This CDR3 has 16 residues. Germline lookup yields CDR1 MNHNS and CDR2 SASEGT. The ends were cut back, 3 bases at V and 0 bases at J, with 12 bases in the middle. The DNA of the CDR3 is TGTGCCAGCAGTGACATAGCAGTGAGCTCCTACAATGAGCAGTTCTTC. The encoded protein is CASSDIAVSSYNEQFF.

J is TRBJ1-4 and V is TRBV7-2; TRBD1 matches 9 bases. The J segment lost 5 bases and the V segment lost 6 bases, leaving 13 bases of the junction unmatched. Germline V gene data show CDR1 as SGHTA and CDR2 as FQGNSA. The CDR3 covers 17 residues. In DNA, the CDR3 is TGTGCCAGCAGGCAAAAGGGACAGGGTGGGGCCAATGAAAAACTGTTTTTT. Translating it yields CASRQKGQGGANEKLFF.

The chain employs TRBV29-1 and TRBJ1-2; D might be TRBD1 (6 bases). Germline V CDR1 and CDR2: SQVTM, ANQGSEA. The CDR3 consists of 12 residues. Trimming stripped 6 bases from V and 1 base from J, with 9 bases between. Written as DNA, the CDR3 is TGCAGCGTCGGGACAATTAACTATGGCTACACCTTC. Translated, it gives CSVGTINYGYTF. Supplemented by reference TRBV29-1 and TRBJ1-2, the full variable domain reads SAVISQKPSRDICQRGTSLTIQCQVDSQVTMMFWYRQQPGQSLTLIATANQGSEATYESGFVIDKFPISRPNLTFSTLTVSNMSPEDSSIYLCSVGTINYGYTFGSGTRLTVV.

The rearrangement joins TRBV19 to TRBJ1-6; no clear D gene. The CDR3 consists of 14 residues. V was cut by 11 bases and J by 7 bases, with 18 bases left in between. CDR1 and CDR2 from the germline V gene are LNHDA and SQIVND (reference sequence). CDR3 DNA: TGTGCCTCTAACGAGCGCCAGACGAATTCACCCCTCCACTTT. As protein: CASNERQTNSPLHF.

V is TRBV7-2 and J is TRBJ2-3; D is perhaps TRBD1 or TRBD2 (5 bases each). Trimming shortened V by 7 bases and J by 4 bases, and 24 bases separated the two germline ends. The germline V gene encodes CDR1 SGHTA and CDR2 FQGNSA. The CDR3 sequence is 17 residues long. DNA of the CDR3: TGTGCCAGCAACTCTCCCGGGACCTTCTTCCTGGCAGATACGCAGTATTTT. Protein: CASNSPGTFFLADTQYF.

The chain joins TRBV12-3 or TRBV12-4 to TRBJ2-7, with no clear D. Trimming took off 3 bases at V and 3 bases at J, with 6 bases between the two ends. The CDR3 is made up of 12 amino acids. CDR3 sequence (DNA): TGTGCCAGCAGTTTTTCGGTCTACGAGCAGTACTTC. Amino acid sequence: CASSFSVYEQYF.

CDR3 coding DNA: TGTGCCAGCAGCTTGAGAGCAACTAATGAAAAACTGTTTTTT. Its translation is CASSLRATNEKLFF. The chain uses TRBV7-2 and TRBJ1-4, with no clear D. CDR1 is SGHTA, CDR2 FQGNSA, per germline. V lost 3 bases and J lost 0, with 5 bases in between. CDR3 length: 14 amino acids. Using reference TRBV7-2 and TRBJ1-4 for the parts outside the CDR3, the full variable domain is GAGVSQSPSNKVTEKGKDVELRCDPISGHTALYWYRQSLGQGLEFLIYFQGNSAPDKSGLPSDRFSAERTGGSVSTLTIQRTQQEDSAVYLCASSLRATNEKLFFGSGTQLSVL.